These 30 T cell receptor beta chains came from one sample sequenced in a study of blood T cell repertoires in COVID-19. Clones were read by immunoSEQ multiplex PCR, and TCRdb kept only the in-frame ones, dropping some. This table holds 300,000 to 450,000 clones, more than 70% found once. The material sequenced was peripheral blood. These receptors originate from a woman aged 55-70 years with COVID-19, enrolled during active disease.

This chain connects TRBV12-3 or TRBV12-4 to TRBJ1-1; D not resolved. Trimming stripped 3 bases from V and 1 base from J, with 6 bases between. The CDR3 length is 13 residues. The CDR3 loop reads CASSLAENTEAFF. CDR3 nucleotide sequence: TGTGCCAGCAGTTTGGCAGAGAACACTGAAGCTTTCTTT.

This rearrangement joins TRBV3-1 (or the pseudogene TRBV3-2) to TRBJ1-1, with D perhaps TRBD1 (5 bases). The CDR3 is 14 amino acids. V shed 1 base and J shed 5 bases, with 11 bases lying between them. CDR1 and CDR2 (germline): LGHDT, YNNKEL (reference sequence). The CDR3 reads CASSQGWGETEAFF. Here the CDR3 DNA reads TGTGCCAGCAGCCAAGGCTGGGGGGAAACTGAAGCTTTCTTT.

The genes are TRBV5-1 and TRBJ1-1; D is perhaps TRBD1 (6 bases). The germline V gene encodes CDR1 SGHRS and CDR2 YFSETQ. V was cut by 0 bases and J by 1 base, with 13 bases left in between. CDR3 length: 16 residues. CDR3 in DNA: TGCGCCAGCAGCTTGGGCCTGGGGGGGCCGAACACTGAAGCTTTCTTT. Translated: CASSLGLGGPNTEAFF.

V is TRBV5-8 and J is TRBJ1-3; TRBD1 matches at 7 bases. The CDR3 totals 15 residues. Per germline, CDR1 SGHTS and CDR2 YDEGEE. V trimming: 5 bases; J trimming: 0 bases; junction bases outside the gene matches: 5. The CDR3 here is CASRETGSSGNTIYF. The DNA of the CDR3 is TGTGCCAGCAGAGAGACAGGGAGCTCTGGAAACACCATATATTTT.

The chain recombines TRBV28 with TRBJ2-4, with D possibly TRBD1 on 6 matching bases. The germline CDR1 and CDR2 sequences are MDHEN and SYDVKM. V was shortened by 7 bases and J by 6 bases, with 13 bases between the two germline ends. The CDR3 is made up of 13 amino acids. CDR3 region: CASMTGWVNIQYF. DNA for the CDR3: TGTGCCAGCATGACAGGTTGGGTAAACATTCAGTACTTC. Combining the CDR3 with reference TRBV28 and TRBJ2-4 gives the whole variable domain DVKVTQSSRYLVKRTGEKVFLECVQDMDHENMFWYRQDPGLGLRLIYFSYDVKMKEKGDIPEGYSVSREKKERFSLILESASTNQTSMYLCASMTGWVNIQYFGAGTRLSVL.

This clone was seen only once. The chain carries TRBV9 and TRBJ1-1; 7 nucleotides line up with TRBD1. J lost 3 bases, V lost 3 bases, and 11 bases had no gene match. This CDR3 comprises 16 residues. Germline V gene sequence: CDR1 SGDLS, CDR2 YYNGEE. The CDR3 sequence: CASSGQTGVGYTEAFF. The CDR3 DNA follows: TGTGCCAGCAGCGGCCAAACAGGGGTCGGGTACACTGAAGCTTTCTTT.

The chain joins TRBV7-9 to TRBJ1-1; TRBD1 agrees at 9 bases. V gave up 3 bases and J gave up 1 base; unmatched junction bases: 9. CDR3 length equals 17 residues. Germline CDR1 is SEHNR and CDR2 is FQNEAQ (reference sequence). This CDR3 reads CASSFWGQGDGNTEAFF. The DNA of the CDR3 is TGTGCCAGCAGCTTCTGGGGACAGGGCGACGGGAACACTGAAGCTTTCTTT. Filled out from reference TRBV7-9 and TRBJ1-1, the complete variable domain reads DTGVSQNPRHKITKRGQNVTFRCDPISEHNRLYWYRQTLGQGPEFLTYFQNEAQLEKSRLLSDRFSAERPKGSFSTLEIQRTEQGDSAMYLCASSFWGQGDGNTEAFFGQGTRLTVV.

This sequence joins TRBV18 and TRBJ2-7; D is possibly TRBD2 (6 bases). CDR3 length: 15 amino acids. The germline V gene encodes CDR1 KGHSH and CDR2 LQKENI. V gave up 3 bases and J gave up 2 bases, with 14 bases separating them. The CDR3: CASSPGSTPTYEQYF. Written as DNA, the CDR3 is TGTGCCAGCTCACCCGGGAGTACCCCTACCTACGAGCAGTACTTC.

This clone came up a few times. The chain employs TRBV5-5 and TRBJ1-3; D gene uncertain. The CDR3 covers 15 residues. Deletions cut 4 bases from V and 0 bases from J, with 11 bases between. In germline, CDR1 is SGHKS, CDR2 YYEKEE (reference sequence). The CDR3 sequence is CASSHQDTSGNTIYF. CDR3 DNA sequence: TGTGCCAGCAGCCACCAGGATACCTCTGGAAACACCATATATTTT.

This clone was recorded a few times. This sequence joins TRBV6-6 and TRBJ1-1, with 7 nucleotides matching TRBD1. The trim removed 5 bases at V and 0 bases at J, leaving 12 bases unmatched. This CDR3 contains 17 residues. CDR1 MNHNY and CDR2 SVGAGI come from the germline V gene (reference sequence). In DNA, the CDR3 is TGTGCCAGCAGTCACACAGGGGCCCTAAGGATGAACACTGAAGCTTTCTTT. Translating it yields CASSHTGALRMNTEAFF.

This chain connects TRBV9 to TRBJ1-1; D possibly corresponds to TRBD1 (6 bases). V shed 3 bases and J shed 1 base, with 13 bases lying between them. Germline lookup yields CDR1 SGDLS and CDR2 YYNGEE. This CDR3 spans 15 amino acids. DNA for the CDR3: TGTGCCAGCAGCGGCCGGGACACTCAGAACACTGAAGCTTTCTTT. Translation gives CASSGRDTQNTEAFF. Looking up the rest from reference TRBV9 and TRBJ1-1 gives the full variable domain: DSGVTQTPKHLITATGQRVTLRCSPRSGDLSVYWYQQSLDQGLQFLIQYYNGEERAKGNILERFSAQQFPDLHSELNLSSLELGDSALYFCASSGRDTQNTEAFFGQGTRLTVV.

Concerning this clone itself: This may arise from a read error, as a much more abundant clone is one base away. Other DNA sequences in the same sample also yield this CDR3. CDR3 amino acids: CASSLGGNTEAFF. CDR3 in DNA: TGTGCCAGCAGTTTGGGGGGGAACACTGAAGCTTTCTTT. The V call is TRBV27, the J call TRBJ1-1; weak D call: TRBD1 (5 bases). V was shortened by 3 bases and J by 1 base, with 6 bases between the two germline ends. This CDR3 spans 13 amino acids. The germline CDR1 and CDR2 sequences are MNHEY and SMNVEV (reference sequence).

In regard to this clone: Other DNA sequences in this sample translate to the same CDR3. The V call is TRBV18, the J call TRBJ1-2, with a weak D call TRBD1 (5 bases). Germline CDR1 KGHSH, CDR2 LQKENI. The ends were cut back, 3 bases at V and 0 bases at J, with 8 bases in the middle. This CDR3 has 14 amino acids. In DNA form, the CDR3 reads TGTGCCAGCTCACCCGGACAAGCTAACTATGGCTACACCTTC. It translates to CASSPGQANYGYTF.

The chain joins TRBV27 to TRBJ2-3; 11 bases map to TRBD1. Germline CDR1 reads MNHEY; CDR2 reads SMNVEV (reference sequence). This CDR3 region has 16 residues. V lost 5 bases, J lost 3 bases, and 7 bases stayed unmatched. The CDR3 DNA sequence: TGTGCCAGCAGTGTCTCCGGGACAGGGGGAACAGATACGCAGTATTTT. Protein: CASSVSGTGGTDTQYF.

V usage is TRBV4-2 and J usage is TRBJ2-7; 10 bases fit TRBD2. This CDR3 has 15 residues. J gave up 4 bases and V 2 bases, and 5 bases lay outside the gene matches. From germline, CDR1 is LGHNA and CDR2 YNFKEQ. In DNA, the CDR3 is TGTGCCAGCAGCCAATCCGGGACTAGCGAATACGAGCAGTACTTC. Its protein product is CASSQSGTSEYEQYF.

This rearrangement joins TRBV7-3 to TRBJ2-1, with TRBD1 identical over 8 bases. Per germline, CDR1 SGHTA and CDR2 FQGTGA. This CDR3 is 16 amino acids long. V lost 1 base and J lost 5; bases outside the gene matches: 7. The CDR3 here is CASSLNPGGGNNEQFF. In nucleotides, the CDR3 is TGTGCCAGCAGCTTAAATCCAGGGGGCGGAAACAATGAGCAGTTCTTC.

The chain links TRBV6-2 or TRBV6-3 to TRBJ1-2; no clear D gene. Trimming stripped 5 bases from V and 4 bases from J, with 11 bases between. Per germline, CDR1 MNHEY and CDR2 SVGEGT. CDR3 length: 13 amino acids. The CDR3 loop reads CASSTKQSYGYTF. The CDR3 DNA sequence: TGTGCCAGCAGTACGAAACAGAGCTATGGCTACACCTTC.

The V and J genes are TRBV7-2 and TRBJ2-7, with a possible D match to TRBD1 (6 bases). The length of the CDR3 is 13 residues. Germline V gene sequence: CDR1 SGHTA, CDR2 FQGNSA. V was clipped by 4 bases and J by 3 bases, with 10 bases between them. The DNA for the CDR3 is TGTGCCAGCAGCTCCCAGACAGGCTACGAGCAGTACTTC. Translated: CASSSQTGYEQYF.

This clone was detected only a few times. The J gene is TRBJ1-1, the V gene TRBV18; D gene ambiguous. CDR3 length: 13 residues. V was cut by 7 bases and J by 1 base, with 10 bases left in between. Germline CDR1 and CDR2: KGHSH and LQKENI. Here the CDR3 DNA reads TGTGCCAGCTATTTGACACCGAACACTGAAGCTTTCTTT. Its protein is CASYLTPNTEAFF.

A single count supports this clone. This sequence joins TRBV2 and TRBJ2-5, with TRBD1 matching 11 bases. This CDR3 spans 15 amino acids. The germline V gene has CDR1 SNHLY and CDR2 FYNNEI. V trimming: 5 bases; J trimming: 3 bases; junction bases outside the gene matches: 5. CDR3 sequence: CASSSRTGGKETQYF. In DNA form, the CDR3 reads TGTGCCAGCAGTTCTCGGACAGGGGGCAAAGAGACCCAGTACTTC. Complete variable domain (other parts from reference TRBV2 and TRBJ2-5): EPEVTQTPSHQVTQMGQEVILRCVPISNHLYFYWYRQILGQKVEFLVSFYNNEISEKSEIFDDQFSVERPDGSNFTLKIRSTKLEDSAMYFCASSSRTGGKETQYFGPGTRLLVL.

The table lists this clone with a count of one. The V and J genes are TRBV3-1 (or the pseudogene TRBV3-2) and TRBJ2-1; D unresolved. This CDR3 has 15 amino acids. Germline CDR1 and CDR2: LGHDT and YNNKEL (reference sequence). The V gene lost 3 bases and the J gene lost 3 bases, with 12 bases spanning the gap. As DNA, the CDR3 is TGTGCCAGCAGCCAGTCCGCGGCCATCTACAATGAGCAGTTCTTC. This codes for CASSQSAAIYNEQFF.

The chain combines TRBV7-2 with TRBJ2-3; TRBD2 agrees at 9 bases. CDR1 is SGHTA, CDR2 FQGNSA, per germline. CDR3 length equals 16 residues. V gave up 0 bases and J gave up 7 bases; unmatched junction bases: 8. The CDR3 bases are TGTGCCAGCAGCTTAGCGCGGCTAGCGGGGATCAATACGCAGTATTTT. This gives the protein CASSLARLAGINTQYF.

The V gene is TRBV5-1, the J gene TRBJ1-2; no definite D call. This CDR3 has 13 residues. The ends were cut back, 3 bases at V and 8 bases at J, with 14 bases in the middle. CDR1 and CDR2 from the germline V gene are SGHRS and YFSETQ. For the CDR3, the DNA is TGCGCCAGCAGCTCGGACGAGGGAAGAGGCTACACCTTC. Encoded protein: CASSSDEGRGYTF.

The V and J genes are TRBV11-2 and TRBJ2-7; no clear D gene. CDR1 and CDR2 from the germline V gene are SGHAT and FQNNGV. This CDR3 is 12 amino acids long. Trimming shortened V by 8 bases and J by 1 base, and 9 bases separated the two germline ends. CDR3 residues: CASHPLSYEQYF. The DNA of the CDR3 is TGTGCCAGCCACCCCCTATCCTACGAGCAGTACTTC.

J is TRBJ2-2 and V is TRBV5-4; 8 nucleotides match TRBD1. V lost 6 bases to trimming and J lost 1 base; unmatched junction nucleotides: 5. Germline lookup yields CDR1 SGHNT and CDR2 YYREEE (reference sequence). This CDR3 is 15 amino acids long. The CDR3 DNA reads as TGTGCCAGCATCTCTGGGACAGGGAACACCGGGGAGCTGTTTTTT. Protein: CASISGTGNTGELFF.

The chain recombines TRBV5-4 with TRBJ1-2, with D perhaps matching TRBD1 (5 bases). The V gene lost 3 bases and the J gene lost 0 bases, with 12 bases spanning the gap. This CDR3 contains 15 residues. CDR1 SGHNT and CDR2 YYREEE come from the germline V gene (reference sequence). The CDR3 sequence: CASSSMTVSNYGYTF. The CDR3 bases are TGTGCCAGCAGCTCTATGACAGTCTCTAACTATGGCTACACCTTC. Based on the CDR3 plus reference TRBV5-4 and TRBJ1-2, the full variable domain is ETGVTQSPTHLIKTRGQQVTLRCSSQSGHNTVSWYQQALGQGPQFIFQYYREEENGRGNFPPRFSGLQFPNYSSELNVNALELDDSALYLCASSSMTVSNYGYTFGSGTRLTVV.

This clone was detected only once. The chain uses TRBV6-4 and TRBJ1-1; 9 bases are shared with TRBD1. The CDR3 runs 12 residues. The trim removed 5 bases at V and 10 bases at J, leaving 5 bases unmatched. The germline CDR1 and CDR2 sequences are MRHNA and SNTAGT. The CDR3 sequence is CASSRDREAAFF. DNA for the CDR3: TGTGCCAGCAGTAGGGACAGGGAGGCAGCTTTCTTT.

The chain is built from TRBV4-2 and TRBJ2-1, with TRBD2 matching over 8 bases. The length of the CDR3 is 16 residues. The V gene end was trimmed by 2 bases and the J gene end by 4 bases; junction bases not matched to a gene: 7. Germline V gives CDR1 LGHNA, CDR2 YNFKEQ. The CDR3 sequence is CASSQSGGIRYNEQFF. DNA of the CDR3: TGTGCCAGCAGCCAATCGGGGGGGATAAGATACAATGAGCAGTTCTTC.

The chain recombines TRBV18 with TRBJ2-1, with a weak D call TRBD1 (5 bases). This CDR3 is 13 amino acids long. V shed 3 bases and J shed 5 bases, with 8 bases lying between them. CDR1 and CDR2 (germline): KGHSH, LQKENI. CDR3 residues: CASSPSGNNEQFF. The CDR3 nucleotides read TGTGCCAGCTCACCCTCAGGGAACAATGAGCAGTTCTTC.

The rearrangement links TRBV4-1 to TRBJ2-7; TRBD2 matches 12 bases. The trim removed 4 bases at V and 4 bases at J, leaving 5 bases unmatched. The CDR3 totals 15 residues. Germline V CDR1 and CDR2: MGHRA, YSYEKL. This CDR3 reads CASSRGLAGSYEQYF. The CDR3 DNA reads TGCGCCAGCAGCCGCGGACTAGCGGGGAGTTACGAGCAGTACTTC.